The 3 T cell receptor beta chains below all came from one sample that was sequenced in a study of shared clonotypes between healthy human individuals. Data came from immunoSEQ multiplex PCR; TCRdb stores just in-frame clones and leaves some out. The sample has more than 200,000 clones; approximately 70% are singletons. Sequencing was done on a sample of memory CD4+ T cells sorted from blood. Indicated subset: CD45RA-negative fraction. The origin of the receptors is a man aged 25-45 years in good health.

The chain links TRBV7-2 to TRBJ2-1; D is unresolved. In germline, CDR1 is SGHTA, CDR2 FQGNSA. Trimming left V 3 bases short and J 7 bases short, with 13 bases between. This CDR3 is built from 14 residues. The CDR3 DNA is TGTGCCAGCAGCTTTTTTGGCGATTTAAATGAGCAGTTCTTC. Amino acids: CASSFFGDLNEQFF.

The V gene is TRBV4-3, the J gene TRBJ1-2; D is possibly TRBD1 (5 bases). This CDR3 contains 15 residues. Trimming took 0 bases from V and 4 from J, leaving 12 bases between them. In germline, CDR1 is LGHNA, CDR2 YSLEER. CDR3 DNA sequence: TGCGCCAGCAGCCAAGATCGGGGGAGCTCCTATGGCTACACCTTC. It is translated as CASSQDRGSSYGYTF.

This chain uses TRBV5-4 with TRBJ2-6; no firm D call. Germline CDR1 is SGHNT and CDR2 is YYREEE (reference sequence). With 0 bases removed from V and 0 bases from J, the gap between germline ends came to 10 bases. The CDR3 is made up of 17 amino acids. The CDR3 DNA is TGTGCCAGCAGCTTGGGCCACAGAACCTCTGGGGCCAACGTCCTGACTTTC. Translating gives CASSLGHRTSGANVLTF. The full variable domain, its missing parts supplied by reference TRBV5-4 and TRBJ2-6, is ETGVTQSPTHLIKTRGQQVTLRCSSQSGHNTVSWYQQALGQGPQFIFQYYREEENGRGNFPPRFSGLQFPNYSSELNVNALELDDSALYLCASSLGHRTSGANVLTFGAGSRLTVL.